This T cell receptor beta chain is from a study of cytomegalovirus exposure and HLA in healthy donors. Findings and limits, study-wide: Exclusion applied to some V segments, including TRBV6-2 and TRBV6-3, as they were indistinguishable. Analyzed later, most CMV-associated TCR beta chains appeared HLA-restricted. No immune exposure information besides CMV serostatus was available.

About this clone itself: The antigen remains unidentified.

The study ran its PCR with 60 Vbeta and 13 Jbeta primers. Only in-frame clones appear in the TCRdb table, and some are missing; sequencing was by immunoSEQ multiplex PCR. The table lists fewer than 250,000 clones, about four fifths of them singletons, with more than 4.5% in the top ten. Germline assignment: CDR1 KGHSH and CDR2 LQKENI. Trimming shortened V by 4 bases and J by 6 bases, and 13 bases separated the two germline ends. This CDR3 is built from 14 residues. V gene TRBV18 combines with J gene TRBJ2-4; D perhaps matches TRBD1 (5 bases). The sequenced sample was PBMCs. The clonotype was recovered from a man aged 25-45 years in good health and CMV-seropositive. CDR3 DNA sequence: TGTGCCAGCTCACTAGGGCATGACAGAAACATTCAGTACTTC. Translating gives CASSLGHDRNIQYF.